This is a list of T cell receptor beta chains from one sample in a study of T cells in Graves' hyperthyroidism and ophthalmopathy. MiXCR was run by TCRdb on the multiplex PCR reads, yielding one entry per CDR3 protein. Among around 700,000 distinct CDR3 sequences listed, approximately 40% were seen once. Sequencing input: blood. The receptors were sampled from a woman between 40 and 50 years old with Graves' hyperthyroidism. The CDR3 runs from the conserved cysteine through the conserved F or W. The D gene is left open where the match is weak. Size tells how often a clone was seen (once, few, many) or the class of an expanded clone, and some rows leave it out.

j_gene: TRBJ2-7
v_gene: TRBV6-5
abundance: few
d_gene: NA
CDR3nt: TGTGCCAGCAGTATCCCCGGACGCTACGAGCAGTACTTC
CDR3aa: CASSIPGRYEQYF

j_gene: TRBJ1-2
v_gene: TRBV11-2
abundance: NA
d_gene: NA
CDR3nt: TGTGCCAGCAGAACGGGACCCGCGCACACTTATAACTATGGCTACACCTTC
CDR3aa: CASRTGPAHTYNYGYTF

j_gene: TRBJ1-6
v_gene: TRBV20-1
abundance: many
d_gene: NA
CDR3nt: TGCAGTGCGACCAGCAGGCGGGACCATTCACCCCTCCACTTT
CDR3aa: CSATSRRDHSPLHF

j_gene: TRBJ1-1
v_gene: TRBV7-2
abundance: few
d_gene: TRBD1
CDR3nt: TGTGCCAGCAGCTTAACCCACAGGGGATGGTCTGAAGCTTTCTTT
CDR3aa: CASSLTHRGWSEAFF

j_gene: TRBJ1-5
v_gene: TRBV12-3/TRBV12-4
abundance: many
d_gene: NA
CDR3nt: TGTGCCAGCAGCTCTGCGTTAGATCAGCCCCAGCATTTT
CDR3aa: CASSSALDQPQHF

j_gene: TRBJ1-1
v_gene: TRBV7-8
abundance: NA
d_gene: TRBD1
CDR3nt: TGTGCCAGCAGCCCCCAGGGGGACAGGAGACACAGATCCCCCCTGATTGTAGCTTTCTTT
CDR3aa: CASSPQGDRRHRSPLIVAFF

j_gene: TRBJ2-7
v_gene: TRBV15
abundance: many
d_gene: TRBD1
CDR3nt: TGTGCCACCAGCAGAGATCAGGGGGTCTACGAGCAGTACTTC
CDR3aa: CATSRDQGVYEQYF

j_gene: TRBJ2-1
v_gene: TRBV7-3
abundance: NA
d_gene: NA
CDR3nt: TGTGCCAGCAGCTTAACACACGGGTACAATGAGCAGTTCTTC
CDR3aa: CASSLTHGYNEQFF

j_gene: TRBJ1-1
v_gene: TRBV6-5
abundance: NA
d_gene: NA
CDR3nt: TGTGCCAGCAGTTACTCCGGGACTTCCACTGAAGCTTTCTTT
CDR3aa: CASSYSGTSTEAFF

j_gene: TRBJ1-1
v_gene: TRBV7-9
abundance: many
d_gene: NA
CDR3nt: TGTGCCAGCGCTTTGGGGGAAACGACTGAAGCTTTCTTT
CDR3aa: CASALGETTEAFF

j_gene: TRBJ2-1
v_gene: TRBV7-9
abundance: NA
d_gene: NA
CDR3nt: TGTGCCAGCAGCAAAGAGGCTAGTTCCTACAATGAGCAGTTCTTC
CDR3aa: CASSKEASSYNEQFF

j_gene: TRBJ1-2
v_gene: TRBV6-5
abundance: few
d_gene: NA
CDR3nt: TGTGCCAGCACCGAGGGAGACTCCTATGGCTACACCTTC
CDR3aa: CASTEGDSYGYTF

j_gene: TRBJ2-5
v_gene: TRBV7-8
abundance: many
d_gene: NA
CDR3nt: TGTGCCAGCAGCTTGTTACAAGGGGCGGAGACCCAGTACTTC
CDR3aa: CASSLLQGAETQYF

j_gene: TRBJ2-7
v_gene: TRBV10-1
abundance: NA
d_gene: TRBD1
CDR3nt: TGCGCCAGCAGTGACGGGACAGGGAGGGCCCACGAGCAGTACTTC
CDR3aa: CASSDGTGRAHEQYF

j_gene: TRBJ1-6
v_gene: TRBV5-4
abundance: many
d_gene: NA
CDR3nt: TGTGCCAGCAGCTTGGGGTTAGGGAACAATTCACCCCTCCACTTT
CDR3aa: CASSLGLGNNSPLHF

j_gene: TRBJ1-2
v_gene: TRBV10-3
abundance: few
d_gene: TRBD1
CDR3nt: TGTGCCAGCAGTAAAACAGGGGGATGGAACTATGGCTACACCTTC
CDR3aa: CASSKTGGWNYGYTF

j_gene: TRBJ1-2
v_gene: TRBV6-2/TRBV6-3
abundance: many
d_gene: NA
CDR3nt: TGTGCCAGCAGCGAACGGGACAACTATGGCTACACCTTC
CDR3aa: CASSERDNYGYTF

j_gene: TRBJ1-6
v_gene: TRBV29-1
abundance: many
d_gene: NA
CDR3nt: TGCAGCGCCCGGACGGGAAATAATTCACCCCTCCACTTT
CDR3aa: CSARTGNNSPLHF

j_gene: TRBJ1-2
v_gene: TRBV2
abundance: many
d_gene: NA
CDR3nt: TGTGCCAGCAGTGATGGACAGTCCGACCCAGGCTACACCTTC
CDR3aa: CASSDGQSDPGYTF

j_gene: TRBJ2-2
v_gene: TRBV9
abundance: NA
d_gene: TRBD2
CDR3nt: TGTGCCAGCAGTTGGACTAGCGGGAGTAACGGGGAGCTGTTTTTT
CDR3aa: CASSWTSGSNGELFF

j_gene: TRBJ2-5
v_gene: TRBV14
abundance: few
d_gene: NA
CDR3nt: TGTGCCAGCAGCCATCTAGGTCAACTGCTGGAGACCCAGTACTTC
CDR3aa: CASSHLGQLLETQYF